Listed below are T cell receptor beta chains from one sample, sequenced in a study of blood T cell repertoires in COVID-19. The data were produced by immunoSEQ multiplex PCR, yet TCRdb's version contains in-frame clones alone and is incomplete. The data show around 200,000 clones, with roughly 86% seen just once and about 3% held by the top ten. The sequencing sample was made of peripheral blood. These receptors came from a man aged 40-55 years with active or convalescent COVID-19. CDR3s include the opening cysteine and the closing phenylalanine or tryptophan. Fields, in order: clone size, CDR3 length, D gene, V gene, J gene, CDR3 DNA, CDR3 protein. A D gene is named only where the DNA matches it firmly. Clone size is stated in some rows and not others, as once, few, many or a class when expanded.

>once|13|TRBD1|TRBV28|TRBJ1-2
TGTGCCAGCAGTACTACAGGGGTGGATGGCTACACCTTC
CASSTTGVDGYTF
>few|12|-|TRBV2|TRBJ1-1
TGTGCCAGCGGCACAAGGAACACTGAAGCTTTCTTT
CASGTRNTEAFF
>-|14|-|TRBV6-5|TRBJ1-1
TGTGCCAGCAGGGATACAGGAATGAACACTGAAGCTTTCTTT
CASRDTGMNTEAFF
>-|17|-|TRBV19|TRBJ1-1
TGTGCCAGTAGACCGGTTTGGGCGGGGAAGATGAACACTGAAGCTTTCTTT
CASRPVWAGKMNTEAFF
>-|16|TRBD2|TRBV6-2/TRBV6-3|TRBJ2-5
TGTGCCAGCAGCCCCGGGGTAGCGAGCGGGGTTGAGACCCAGTACTTC
CASSPGVASGVETQYF
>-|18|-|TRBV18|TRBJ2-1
TGTGCCAGCTCACCAGGACTCCTACGAGAAAGCTCCTACAATGAGCAGTTCTTC
CASSPGLLRESSYNEQFF
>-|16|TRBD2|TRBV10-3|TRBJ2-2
TGTGCCATCAGTGAGGGAGCGGGGGGTAACACCGGGGAGCTGTTTTTT
CAISEGAGGNTGELFF
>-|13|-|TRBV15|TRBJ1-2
TGTGCCACCAGCAGAGCACAGGGCTATGGCTACACCTTC
CATSRAQGYGYTF
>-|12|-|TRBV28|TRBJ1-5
TGTGCCATCACAGGGTTTGATCAGCCCCAGCATTTT
CAITGFDQPQHF
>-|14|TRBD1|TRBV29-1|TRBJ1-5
TGCAGCGTGGCTGGACAGGGGATCAATCAGCCCCAGCATTTT
CSVAGQGINQPQHF
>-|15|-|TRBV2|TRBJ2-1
TGTGCCAGCACCTCCAAACCGGGTTCCTACAATGAGCAGTTCTTC
CASTSKPGSYNEQFF
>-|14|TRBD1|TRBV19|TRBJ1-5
TGTGCCAGTAGCCAACAGGGGAAAAATCAGCCCCAGCATTTT
CASSQQGKNQPQHF
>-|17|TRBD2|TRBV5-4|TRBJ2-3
TGTGCCAGCAGCTTGGAAAAAAGCGGGGGGGCATGGGATACGCAGTATTTT
CASSLEKSGGAWDTQYF
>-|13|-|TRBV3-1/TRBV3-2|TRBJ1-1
TGTGCCAGCAGCCGTCGGGGGGCGGCTGAAGCTTTCTTT
CASSRRGAAEAFF
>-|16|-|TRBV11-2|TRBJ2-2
TGTGCCAGCAGCCCCCCAGGCTTCCCAAACACCGGGGAGCTGTTTTTT
CASSPPGFPNTGELFF
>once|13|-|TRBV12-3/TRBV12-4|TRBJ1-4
TGTGCCAGCAGTTTAATGGAGGGGGAAAAACTGTTTTTT
CASSLMEGEKLFF
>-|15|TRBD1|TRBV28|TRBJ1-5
TGTGCCAGCAGACGTCCGGGACAGGGGCATCAGCCCCAGCATTTT
CASRRPGQGHQPQHF
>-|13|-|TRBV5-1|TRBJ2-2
TGCGCCAGCCGTGCTAGCGTCACCGGGGAGCTGTTTTTT
CASRASVTGELFF
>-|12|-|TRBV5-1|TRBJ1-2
TGCGCCAGCAGCGCAGGGGATGGGGGCTACACCTTC
CASSAGDGGYTF
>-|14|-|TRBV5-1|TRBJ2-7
TGCGCCAGCAGCTCCTTGGGGGGTACCTACGAGCAGTACTTC
CASSSLGGTYEQYF
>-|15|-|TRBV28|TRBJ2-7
TGTGCCAGCAGGGGAGGACCCTTATACGGATACGAGCAGTACTTC
CASRGGPLYGYEQYF
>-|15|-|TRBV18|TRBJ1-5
TGTGCCAGCGGGGGGAGTCAAGGCGGCAATCAGCCCCAGCATTTT
CASGGSQGGNQPQHF
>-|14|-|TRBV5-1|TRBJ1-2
TGCGCCAGCAGCCCTGAGGCAGGGCAATATGGCTACACCTTC
CASSPEAGQYGYTF
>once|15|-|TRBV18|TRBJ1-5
TGTGCCAGCTCACCCTCGACAGGAAGCAATCAGCCCCAGCATTTT
CASSPSTGSNQPQHF
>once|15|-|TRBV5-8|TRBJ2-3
TGTGCCAGCAGCTTGAATTCACAAGGAGCAGATACGCAGTATTTT
CASSLNSQGADTQYF
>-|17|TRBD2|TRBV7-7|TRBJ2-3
TGTGCTAGCGCCCTGGGAGCGGGGGGGCCCAGTACAGATACGCAGTATTTT
CASALGAGGPSTDTQYF
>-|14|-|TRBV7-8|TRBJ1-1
TGTGCCAGCAGCCTGACAGTGGGAAACACTGAAGCTTTCTTT
CASSLTVGNTEAFF
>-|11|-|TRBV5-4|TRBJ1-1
TGTGCCAGCCTCGGCGGGGCTGAAGCTTTCTTT
CASLGGAEAFF
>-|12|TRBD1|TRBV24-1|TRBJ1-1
TGTGCCACCAGTGAGGGACAGAGCCAAGCTTTCTTT
CATSEGQSQAFF
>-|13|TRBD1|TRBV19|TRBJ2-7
TGTGCCAGTAGTATACCCGGGGGACAGGATCTGTACTTC
CASSIPGGQDLYF
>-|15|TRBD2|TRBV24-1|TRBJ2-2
TGTGCCACCAGTGGACTAGCGGGGAACACCGGGGAGCTGTTTTTT
CATSGLAGNTGELFF
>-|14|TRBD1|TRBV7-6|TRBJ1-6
TGTGCCAGCAGCTACGACAGGGTTGGTTCACCCCTCCACTTT
CASSYDRVGSPLHF
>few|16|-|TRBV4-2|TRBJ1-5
TGTGCCAGCAGCCAAGACCAGGGGCTGAGGGATCAGCCCCAGCATTTT
CASSQDQGLRDQPQHF
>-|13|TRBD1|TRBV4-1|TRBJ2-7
TGCGCCAGCAGTCCGGCGGGGACAGGAGAACAGTACTTC
CASSPAGTGEQYF
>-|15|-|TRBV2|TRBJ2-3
TGTGCCAGCAGTAGGACTCGGTCCCACACAGATACGCAGTATTTT
CASSRTRSHTDTQYF
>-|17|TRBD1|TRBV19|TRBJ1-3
TGTGCCAGTAGTACCGGACAGGGTTCCATCTCTGGAAACACCATATATTTT
CASSTGQGSISGNTIYF
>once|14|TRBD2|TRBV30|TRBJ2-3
TGTGCCTGGAGCGAAAGAGCGGGGGGGTATACGCAGTATTTT
CAWSERAGGYTQYF
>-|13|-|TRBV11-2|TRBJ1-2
TGTGCCAGCAGCTTGTTAAGGGGGAATGGCTACACCTTC
CASSLLRGNGYTF
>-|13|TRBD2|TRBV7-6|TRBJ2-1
TGTGCCAGCATCGGACTAGTTTCCAATGAGCAGTTCTTC
CASIGLVSNEQFF
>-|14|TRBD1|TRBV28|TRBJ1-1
TGTGCCAGCAGACTTACAGGGGAGAACACTGAAGCTTTCTTT
CASRLTGENTEAFF
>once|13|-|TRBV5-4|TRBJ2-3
TGTGCCAGCGCAGACAGGAGCACAGATACGCAGTATTTT
CASADRSTDTQYF
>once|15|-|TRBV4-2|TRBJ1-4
TGTGCCAGCAGCCCTGAACTTACAACTAATGAAAAACTGTTTTTT
CASSPELTTNEKLFF
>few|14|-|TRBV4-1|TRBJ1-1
TGCGCCAGCAGCCTGCCATGGAGGACTCCTCAAGCTTTCTTT
CASSLPWRTPQAFF
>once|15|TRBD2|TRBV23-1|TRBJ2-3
TGCGCCAGCAGTCTACTACGGGGGGGCACAGATACGCAGTATTTT
CASSLLRGGTDTQYF
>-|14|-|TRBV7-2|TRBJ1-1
TGTGCCAGCAGCTTAGTTTCAGGCGGGACTGAAGCTTTCTTT
CASSLVSGGTEAFF